This T cell receptor beta chain was identified in a study of technical replicates of blood from a few donors. CDR1 is MNHEY and CDR2 is SVGAGI in the germline V gene. The CDR3 is made up of 15 amino acids. Trimming cost V 0 bases and J 7 bases; bases outside gene matches: 3. TCRdb's table, derived via immunoSEQ multiplex PCR, lists solely in-frame clones and lacks some. In the table there are around 93,000 clones, over 90% of which are singletons. The sequenced sample was T cells isolated from PBMCs. The source of this sequence is a human donor in good health. The V gene is TRBV6-5, the J gene TRBJ1-2; TRBD1 aligns across 12 bases. The DNA of the CDR3 is TGTGCCAGCAGTTACTCAGGGACAGGGGGCTTTGGCTACACCTTC. Protein product: CASSYSGTGGFGYTF.